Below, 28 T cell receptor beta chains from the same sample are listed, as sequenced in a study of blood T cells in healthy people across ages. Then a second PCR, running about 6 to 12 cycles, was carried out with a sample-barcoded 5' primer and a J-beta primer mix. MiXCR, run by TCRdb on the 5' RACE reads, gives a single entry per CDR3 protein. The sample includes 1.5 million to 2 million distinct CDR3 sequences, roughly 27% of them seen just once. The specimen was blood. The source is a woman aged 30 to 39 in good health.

In nucleotides, the CDR3 is TGTGCCAGCAGCTTCCAGGGTCACTACGAGCAGTACTTC. Translating gives CASSFQGHYEQYF. This chain joins TRBV7-9 and TRBJ2-7, with D tentatively TRBD1 (5 bases). CDR1 is SEHNR, CDR2 FQNEAQ, per germline (reference sequence). The CDR3 sequence is 13 residues long. The ends were cut back, 3 bases at V and 3 bases at J, with 9 bases in the middle. The complete variable domain, with remaining parts taken from reference TRBV7-9 and TRBJ2-7, reads DTGVSQNPRHKITKRGQNVTFRCDPISEHNRLYWYRQTLGQGPEFLTYFQNEAQLEKSRLLSDRFSAERPKGSFSTLEIQRTEQGDSAMYLCASSFQGHYEQYFGPGTRLTVT.

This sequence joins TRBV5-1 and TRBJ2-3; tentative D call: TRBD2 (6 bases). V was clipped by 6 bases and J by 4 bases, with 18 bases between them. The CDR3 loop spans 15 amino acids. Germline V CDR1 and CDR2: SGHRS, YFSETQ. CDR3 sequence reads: CASKPQLTSSDTQYF. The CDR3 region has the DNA TGCGCCAGCAAGCCCCAACTTACTAGCTCAGATACGCAGTATTTT.

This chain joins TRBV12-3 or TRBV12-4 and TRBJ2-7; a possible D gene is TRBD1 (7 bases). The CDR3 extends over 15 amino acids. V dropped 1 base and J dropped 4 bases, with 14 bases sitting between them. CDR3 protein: CASSLVRQGGYEQYF. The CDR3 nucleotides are TGTGCCAGCAGTTTAGTACGCCAGGGGGGTTACGAGCAGTACTTC.

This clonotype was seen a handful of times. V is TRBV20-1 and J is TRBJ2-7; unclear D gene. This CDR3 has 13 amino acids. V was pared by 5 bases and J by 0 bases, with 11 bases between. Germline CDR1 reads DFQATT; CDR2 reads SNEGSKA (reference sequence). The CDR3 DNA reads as TGCAGTGCTTCGGACGGAGTCTCCTACGAGCAGTACTTC. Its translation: CSASDGVSYEQYF.

The CDR3: CSAPNSGSFETQYF. DNA of the CDR3: TGCAGTGCTCCTAATTCCGGGAGTTTCGAGACCCAGTACTTC. This chain joins TRBV20-1 and TRBJ2-5; D is possibly TRBD2 (6 bases). The germline V gene has CDR1 DFQATT and CDR2 SNEGSKA (reference sequence). The V end was cut by 5 bases, the J end by 5 bases, with 18 bases between. The CDR3 totals 14 residues.

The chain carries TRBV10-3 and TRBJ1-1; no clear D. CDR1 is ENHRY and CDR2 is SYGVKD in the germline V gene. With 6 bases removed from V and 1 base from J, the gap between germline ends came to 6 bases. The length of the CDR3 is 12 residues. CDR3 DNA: TGTGCCATCAGACAGACGAACACTGAAGCTTTCTTT. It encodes CAIRQTNTEAFF.

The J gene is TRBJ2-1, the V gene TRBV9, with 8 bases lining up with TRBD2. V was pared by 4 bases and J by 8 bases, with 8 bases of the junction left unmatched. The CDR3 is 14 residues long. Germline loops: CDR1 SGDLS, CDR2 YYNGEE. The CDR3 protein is CASSWAGGRDEQFF. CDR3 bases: TGTGCCAGCAGCTGGGCGGGGGGCAGGGATGAGCAGTTCTTC.

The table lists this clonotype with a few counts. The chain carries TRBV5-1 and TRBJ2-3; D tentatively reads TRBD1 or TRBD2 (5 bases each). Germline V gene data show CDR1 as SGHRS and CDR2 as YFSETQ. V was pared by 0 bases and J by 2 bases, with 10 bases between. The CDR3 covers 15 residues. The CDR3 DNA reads TGCGCCAGCAGCTTGGGGGACGCATTCACAGATACGCAGTATTTT. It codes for CASSLGDAFTDTQYF.

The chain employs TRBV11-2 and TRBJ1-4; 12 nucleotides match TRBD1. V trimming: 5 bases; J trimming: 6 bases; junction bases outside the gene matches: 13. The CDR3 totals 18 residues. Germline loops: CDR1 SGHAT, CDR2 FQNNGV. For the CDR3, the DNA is TGTGCCAGCAGCCTCCACCGGGACAGGGGGCGCGGGGATGAAAAACTGTTTTTT. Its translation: CASSLHRDRGRGDEKLFF.

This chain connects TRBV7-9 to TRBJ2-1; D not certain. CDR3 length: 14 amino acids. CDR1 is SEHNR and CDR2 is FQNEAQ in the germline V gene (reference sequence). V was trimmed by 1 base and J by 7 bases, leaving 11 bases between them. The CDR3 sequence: CASSLESRINEQFF. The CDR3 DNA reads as TGTGCCAGCAGCTTAGAGAGCCGGATTAATGAGCAGTTCTTC.

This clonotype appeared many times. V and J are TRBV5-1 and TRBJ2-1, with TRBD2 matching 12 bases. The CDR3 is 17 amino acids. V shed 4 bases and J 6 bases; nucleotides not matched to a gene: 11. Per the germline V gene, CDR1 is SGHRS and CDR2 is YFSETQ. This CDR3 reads CASSPLLAGGIANEQFF. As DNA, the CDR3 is TGCGCCAGCAGCCCCTTACTAGCGGGGGGAATTGCCAATGAGCAGTTCTTC.

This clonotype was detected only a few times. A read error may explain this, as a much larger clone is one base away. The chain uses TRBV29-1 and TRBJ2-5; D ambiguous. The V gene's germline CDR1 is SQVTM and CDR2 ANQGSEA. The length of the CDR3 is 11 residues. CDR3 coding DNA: TGCAACTCTACGCTGCTTGAGACCCAGTACTTC. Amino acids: CNSTLLETQYF.

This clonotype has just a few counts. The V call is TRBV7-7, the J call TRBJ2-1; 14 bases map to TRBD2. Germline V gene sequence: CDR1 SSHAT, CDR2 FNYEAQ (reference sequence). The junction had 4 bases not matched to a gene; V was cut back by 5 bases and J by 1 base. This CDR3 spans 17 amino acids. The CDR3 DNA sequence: TGTGCCAGCAGCGCCCGGACTAGCGGGGGGTCCTACAATGAGCAGTTCTTC. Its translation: CASSARTSGGSYNEQFF.

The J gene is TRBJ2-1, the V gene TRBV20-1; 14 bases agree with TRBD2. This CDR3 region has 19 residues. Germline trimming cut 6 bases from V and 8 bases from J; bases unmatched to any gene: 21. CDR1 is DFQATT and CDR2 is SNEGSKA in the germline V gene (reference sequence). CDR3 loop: CSAPPYRTSGGRLPYEQFF. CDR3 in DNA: TGCAGTGCCCCCCCATATCGGACTAGCGGGGGGCGACTGCCCTATGAGCAGTTCTTC.

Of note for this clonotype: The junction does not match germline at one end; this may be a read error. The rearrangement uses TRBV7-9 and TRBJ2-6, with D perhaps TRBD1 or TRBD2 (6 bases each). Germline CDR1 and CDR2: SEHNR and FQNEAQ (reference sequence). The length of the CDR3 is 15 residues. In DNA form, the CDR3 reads TGTGCCAGCAGCTTTGGGGGGCCTGGGGCCAACGTCCGGACTTTC. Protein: CASSFGGPGANVRTF. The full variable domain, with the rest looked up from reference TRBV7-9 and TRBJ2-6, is DTGVSQNPRHKITKRGQNVTFRCDPISEHNRLYWYRQTLGQGPEFLTYFQNEAQLEKSRLLSDRFSAERPKGSFSTLEIQRTEQGDSAMYLCASSFGGPGANVRTFGAGSRLTVL.

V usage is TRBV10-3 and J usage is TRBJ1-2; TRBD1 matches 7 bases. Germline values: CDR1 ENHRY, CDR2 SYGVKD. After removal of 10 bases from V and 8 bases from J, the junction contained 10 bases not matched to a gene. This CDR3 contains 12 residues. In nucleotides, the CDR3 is TGTGCCACAGAGGGACAGTCGGGCGGCTACACCTTC. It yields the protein CATEGQSGGYTF.

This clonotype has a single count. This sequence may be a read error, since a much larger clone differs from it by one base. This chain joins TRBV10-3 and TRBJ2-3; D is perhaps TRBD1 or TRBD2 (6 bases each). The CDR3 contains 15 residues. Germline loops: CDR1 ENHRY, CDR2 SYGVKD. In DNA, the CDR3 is TGTGCCATCAACTCTGACGGGCGGGACACAGGTACGCAGTATTTT. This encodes CAINSDGRDTGTQYF.

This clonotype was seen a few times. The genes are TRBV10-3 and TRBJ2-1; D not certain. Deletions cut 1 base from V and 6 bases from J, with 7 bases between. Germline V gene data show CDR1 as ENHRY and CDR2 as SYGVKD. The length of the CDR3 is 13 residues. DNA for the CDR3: TGTGCCATCAGTGAGTACAGTCGCAATGAGCAGTTCTTC. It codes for CAISEYSRNEQFF.

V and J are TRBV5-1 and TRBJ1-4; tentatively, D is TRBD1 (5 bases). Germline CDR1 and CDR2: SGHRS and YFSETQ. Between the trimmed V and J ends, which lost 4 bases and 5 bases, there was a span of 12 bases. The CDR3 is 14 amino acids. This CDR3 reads CASSPGTRNEKLFF. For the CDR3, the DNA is TGCGCCAGCAGCCCCGGGACTCGGAATGAAAAACTGTTTTTT.

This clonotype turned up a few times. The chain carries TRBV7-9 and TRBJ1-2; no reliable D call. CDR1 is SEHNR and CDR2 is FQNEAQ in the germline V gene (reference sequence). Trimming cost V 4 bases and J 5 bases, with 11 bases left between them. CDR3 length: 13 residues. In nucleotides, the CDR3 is TGTGCCAGCAGCTCGCCCCAAGGGTATGGCTACACCTTC. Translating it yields CASSSPQGYGYTF.

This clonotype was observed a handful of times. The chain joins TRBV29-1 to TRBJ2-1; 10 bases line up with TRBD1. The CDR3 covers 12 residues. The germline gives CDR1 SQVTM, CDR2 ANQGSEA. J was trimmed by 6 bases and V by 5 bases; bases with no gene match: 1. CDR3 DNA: TGCAGCGTTAGACAGGGGGCCAATGAGCAGTTCTTC. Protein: CSVRQGANEQFF.

CDR3 region: CASSSNRGHNEQFF. In DNA form, the CDR3 reads TGTGCCAGCAGTTCCAACAGGGGTCACAATGAGCAGTTCTTC. The V gene is TRBV12-3 or TRBV12-4, the J gene TRBJ2-1; 7 bases line up with TRBD1. This CDR3 is built from 14 residues. J gave up 5 bases and V 4 bases, and 5 bases lay outside the gene matches.

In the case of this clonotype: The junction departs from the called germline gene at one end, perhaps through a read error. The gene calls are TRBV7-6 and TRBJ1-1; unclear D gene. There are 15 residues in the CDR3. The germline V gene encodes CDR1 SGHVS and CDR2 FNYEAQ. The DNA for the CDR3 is TGTGCCTGCAGCTTAGGAAGGGAAAAAGGCACTGAAGCTTTCTTT. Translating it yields CACSLGREKGTEAFF.

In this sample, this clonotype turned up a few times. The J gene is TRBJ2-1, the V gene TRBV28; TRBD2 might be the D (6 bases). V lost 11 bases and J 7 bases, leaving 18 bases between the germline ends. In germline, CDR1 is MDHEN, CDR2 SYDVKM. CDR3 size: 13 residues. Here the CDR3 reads CAGGIQVRNEQFF. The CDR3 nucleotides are TGTGCCGGCGGGATTCAAGTCAGGAATGAGCAGTTCTTC.

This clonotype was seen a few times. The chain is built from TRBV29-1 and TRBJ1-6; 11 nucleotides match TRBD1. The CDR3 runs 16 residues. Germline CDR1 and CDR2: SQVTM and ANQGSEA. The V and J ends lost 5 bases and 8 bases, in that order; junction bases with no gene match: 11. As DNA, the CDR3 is TGCAGCGTTTCTACACCCGGACAGGGGGCTGATTCACCCCTCCACTTT. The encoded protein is CSVSTPGQGADSPLHF. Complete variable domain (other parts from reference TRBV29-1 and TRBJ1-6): SAVISQKPSRDICQRGTSLTIQCQVDSQVTMMFWYRQQPGQSLTLIATANQGSEATYESGFVIDKFPISRPNLTFSTLTVSNMSPEDSSIYLCSVSTPGQGADSPLHFGNGTRLTVT.

The CDR3 sequence is CASSLPAYTGELFF. The CDR3 DNA reads TGTGCCAGCAGCTTGCCAGCCTACACCGGGGAGCTGTTTTTT. The chain employs TRBV11-2 and TRBJ2-2; D call uncertain. The ends were cut back, 3 bases at V and 3 bases at J, with 8 bases in the middle. Germline-derived CDR1 and CDR2 are SGHAT and FQNNGV. The CDR3 has 14 residues.

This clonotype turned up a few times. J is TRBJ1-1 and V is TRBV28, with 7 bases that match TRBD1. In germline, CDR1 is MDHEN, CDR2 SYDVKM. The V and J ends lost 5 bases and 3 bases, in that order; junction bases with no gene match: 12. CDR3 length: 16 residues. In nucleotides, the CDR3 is TGTGCCAGCAGTCCCACCGACAGGGTTTTGGACACTGAAGCTTTCTTT. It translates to CASSPTDRVLDTEAFF. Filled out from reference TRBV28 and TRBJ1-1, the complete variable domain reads DVKVTQSSRYLVKRTGEKVFLECVQDMDHENMFWYRQDPGLGLRLIYFSYDVKMKEKGDIPEGYSVSREKKERFSLILESASTNQTSMYLCASSPTDRVLDTEAFFGQGTRLTVV.

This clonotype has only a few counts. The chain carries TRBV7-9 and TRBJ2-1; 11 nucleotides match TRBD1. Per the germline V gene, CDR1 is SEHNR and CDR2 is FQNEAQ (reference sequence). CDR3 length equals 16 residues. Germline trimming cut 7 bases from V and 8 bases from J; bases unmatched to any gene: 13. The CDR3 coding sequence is TGTGCCAGCAACAATTCACCGGGACAGGGGGGCGATGAGCAGTTCTTC. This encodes CASNNSPGQGGDEQFF.